This T cell receptor beta chain is from a study of T-cell memory formation after mild COVID-19. Whole-study results and caveats: The study detected some responding clones in pre-infection memory, suggesting cross-reactive memory joined.

This clonotype was detected only a few times. What it binds is unknown. TCRdb itself ran the 5' RACE reads through MiXCR, one entry per CDR3 protein. The data contain approximately 450,000 distinct CDR3 sequences, roughly 18% of them singletons. The germline gives CDR1 SGDLS, CDR2 YYNGEE. The CDR3 spans 15 residues. With 2 bases clipped from V and 7 bases from J, the junction kept 6 bases outside the gene matches. The TCR was taken from an adult woman who had mild COVID-19 (a few samples of this study predate the infection). Cell type and time point are not known. The gene calls are TRBV9 and TRBJ2-2; TRBD2 agrees at 9 bases. Sequenced: PBMCs or a T cell subset sorted from them (not recorded which). CDR3 amino acids: CASSVSGGNGGELFF. DNA for the CDR3: TGTGCCAGCAGCGTCAGCGGGGGGAACGGCGGGGAGCTGTTTTTT.